These 17 T cell receptor beta chains came from one sample sequenced in a study of T cells expressing NK-cell markers. TCRdb re-called the 5' RACE reads and shows each CDR3 protein once, DNA omitted. Here the sample table reports a few hundred thousand distinct CDR3 sequences. Input material: blood T cells: a sorted CD56 or NKG2C T cell subset, CD4+ or CD8+ T cells, or bulk PBMC T cells (not recorded which). The receptor set was obtained from a man aged 18 to 69 in good health.

This chain links TRBV6-5 with TRBJ1-4; TCRdb gives TRBD1 as the D gene, but with no DNA this cannot be confirmed. The germline V gene has CDR1 MNHEY and CDR2 SVGAGI. The CDR3 contains 18 residues. CDR3 region: CASRLYRDRRRTNEKLFF.

This chain joins TRBV7-2 and TRBJ1-2; the TRBD1 assignment by TCRdb is unverifiable without DNA. Per the germline V gene, CDR1 is SGHTA and CDR2 is FQGNSA. This CDR3 has 16 amino acids. CDR3 sequence reads: CASSLALSGTIYGYTF.

The V and J genes are TRBV3-1 and TRBJ2-1; the D call of TRBD2 rests on TCRdb alone, since no DNA is present to check it. Per germline, CDR1 LGHDT and CDR2 YNNKEL (reference sequence). This CDR3 is built from 17 residues. CDR3 amino acids: CASSLGLAGSSYNEQFF.

The CDR3 reads CASSPRISYEQYF. The V call is TRBV7-2, the J call TRBJ2-7; TCRdb names TRBD1, which stays unverified in the absence of DNA. The CDR3 length is 13 residues. Germline V gene lookup returns CDR1 SGHTA and CDR2 FQGNSA.

The chain uses TRBV7-2 and TRBJ2-3; TCRdb calls TRBD2, which cannot be checked without DNA. The V gene's germline CDR1 is SGHTA and CDR2 FQGNSA. The CDR3 contains 14 residues. The CDR3: CASSLDRRGNTQYF.

V is TRBV20-1 and J is TRBJ1-1; TCRdb's assignment of TRBD1 cannot be checked, as there is no DNA. This CDR3 contains 15 residues. Germline values: CDR1 DFQATT, CDR2 SNEGSKA (reference sequence). CDR3 region: CSAAPWTGANTEAFF.

The chain is built from TRBV11-1 and TRBJ2-3; TCRdb calls TRBD1, which cannot be checked without DNA. The germline V gene encodes CDR1 SGHAT and CDR2 FQDESV (reference sequence). CDR3 length: 18 amino acids. The CDR3 protein is CASNGGDETELFTDTQYF.

The chain carries TRBV27 and TRBJ1-1; the D call from TCRdb, TRBD1, cannot be confirmed without DNA. Looked up from germline, CDR1 is MNHEY and CDR2 is SMNVEV (reference sequence). CDR3 length: 17 residues. CDR3 in amino acids: CASTARTGWAMNTEAFF.

The chain uses TRBV7-3 and TRBJ2-1; TCRdb's assignment of TRBD1 cannot be checked, as there is no DNA. This CDR3 has 13 residues. Looked up from germline, CDR1 is SGHTA and CDR2 is FQGTGA. This CDR3 reads CASSSPPDREQFF. Looking up the rest from reference TRBV7-3 and TRBJ2-1 gives the full variable domain: GAGVSQTPSNKVTEKGKYVELRCDPISGHTALYWYRQSLGQGPEFLIYFQGTGAADDSGLPNDRFFAVRPEGSVSTLKIQRTERGDSAVYLCASSSPPDREQFFGPGTRLTVL.

V gene TRBV20-1 combines with J gene TRBJ2-1; the D gene TCRdb calls, TRBD1, cannot be checked with no DNA. This CDR3 has 15 amino acids. The germline CDR1 and CDR2 sequences are DFQATT and SNEGSKA (reference sequence). The CDR3 sequence: CSARRLGDRYNEQFF.

The rearrangement joins TRBV20-1 to TRBJ2-5; the TCRdb call, TRBD1, lacks DNA for checking. The length of the CDR3 is 14 residues. Per germline, CDR1 DFQATT and CDR2 SNEGSKA (reference sequence). The CDR3 sequence: CSAYYRGFQETQYF.

CDR3 protein: CASSRISSGANVLTF. The V call is TRBV5-1, the J call TRBJ2-6. In germline, CDR1 is SGHRS, CDR2 YFSETQ. The CDR3 contains 15 residues.

V usage is TRBV20-1 and J usage is TRBJ2-1; TCRdb returns TRBD2, unconfirmable since there is no DNA. Germline lookup yields CDR1 DFQATT and CDR2 SNEGSKA (reference sequence). The CDR3 spans 16 residues. This CDR3 reads CSANPVERGVYNEQFF.

The J gene is TRBJ2-7, the V gene TRBV5-4; TCRdb's assignment of TRBD2 cannot be checked, as there is no DNA. Germline loops: CDR1 SGHNT, CDR2 YYREEE (reference sequence). CDR3 length: 15 residues. This chain's CDR3 is CASSLMGLPPYEQYF.

The chain employs TRBV7-9 and TRBJ1-6. Germline assignment: CDR1 SEHNR and CDR2 FQNEAQ (reference sequence). The CDR3 runs 13 residues. The CDR3 sequence: CASSLAENSPLHF.

The chain is built from TRBV5-1 and TRBJ2-2; TCRdb's D gene call, TRBD2, goes unchecked for lack of DNA. The CDR3 spans 16 residues. The V gene's germline CDR1 is SGHRS and CDR2 YFSETQ. This CDR3 is CASSSTSGGALGELFF.

This chain connects TRBV2 to TRBJ1-4. The CDR3 runs to 14 residues. CDR1 and CDR2 from the germline V gene are SNHLY and FYNNEI. The CDR3 reads CASRLGAANEKLFF.